This T cell receptor (beta chain) was captured by sequencing in a study of esophageal squamous cell carcinoma under preoperative chemotherapy. Study summary: Both tumor-infiltrating lymphocytes and peripheral blood T cells had their TCR repertoires profiled.

The CDR3 runs 13 residues. CDR1 SGHTA and CDR2 FQGTGA come from the germline V gene. Points on this clonotype: The germline gene is not matched at one end of the junction; a read error may be the cause.

Time point here: after preoperative PTX-NDP chemotherapy. One entry per CDR3 protein results from TCRdb running MiXCR on the PCR reads. This sample carries 32,000 or so distinct CDR3 sequences, under 60% of them seen once, and the ten largest clones take roughly 25%. The chain recombines TRBV7-3 with TRBJ2-3; D not certain. This TCR was recovered from a human donor with esophageal squamous cell carcinoma. The donor label of this sample is uncertain. Collection of the sample occurred from a patient given preoperative chemotherapy. The CDR3 loop reads CARGLCGYDTQYF. In DNA, the CDR3 is TGTGCCAGGGGGTTGTGTGGCTACGATACGCAGTATTTC. The full variable domain, rest sourced from reference TRBV7-3 and TRBJ2-3, is GAGVSQTPSNKVTEKGKYVELRCDPISGHTALYWYRQSLGQGPEFLIYFQGTGAADDSGLPNDRFFAVRPEGSVSTLKIQRTERGDSAVYLCARGLCGYDTQYFGPGTRLTVL.